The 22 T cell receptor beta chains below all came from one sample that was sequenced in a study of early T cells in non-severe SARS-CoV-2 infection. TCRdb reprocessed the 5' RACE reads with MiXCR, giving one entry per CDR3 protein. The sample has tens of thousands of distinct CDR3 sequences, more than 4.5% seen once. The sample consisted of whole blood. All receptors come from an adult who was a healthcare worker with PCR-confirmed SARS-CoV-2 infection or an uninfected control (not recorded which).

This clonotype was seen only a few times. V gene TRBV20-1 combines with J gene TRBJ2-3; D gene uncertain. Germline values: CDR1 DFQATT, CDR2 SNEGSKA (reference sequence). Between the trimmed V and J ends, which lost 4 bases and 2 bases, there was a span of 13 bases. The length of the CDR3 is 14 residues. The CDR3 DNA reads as TGCAGTGCTAAGGGCCACCCTTTCACAGATACGCAGTATTTT. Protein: CSAKGHPFTDTQYF.

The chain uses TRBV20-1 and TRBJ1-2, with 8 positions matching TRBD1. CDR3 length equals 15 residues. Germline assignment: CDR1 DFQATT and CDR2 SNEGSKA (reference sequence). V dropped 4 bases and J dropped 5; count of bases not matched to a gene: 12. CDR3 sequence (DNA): TGCAGTGCTATGGACAGGGAGGAAATCTTATATGGCTACACCTTC. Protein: CSAMDREEILYGYTF.

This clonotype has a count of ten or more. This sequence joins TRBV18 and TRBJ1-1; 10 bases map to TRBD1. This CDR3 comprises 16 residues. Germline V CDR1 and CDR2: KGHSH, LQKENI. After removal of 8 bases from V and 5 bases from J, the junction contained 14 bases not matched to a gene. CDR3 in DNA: TGTGCCAGCCACCCTAGACAGGGGGCGTCTGGGACTGAAGCTTTCTTT. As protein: CASHPRQGASGTEAFF.

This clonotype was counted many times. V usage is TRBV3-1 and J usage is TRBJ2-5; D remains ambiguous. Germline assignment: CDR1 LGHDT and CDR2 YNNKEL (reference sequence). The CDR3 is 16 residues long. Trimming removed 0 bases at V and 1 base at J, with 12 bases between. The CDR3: CASSQDRRQRQETQYF. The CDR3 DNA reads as TGTGCCAGCAGCCAAGATAGGCGGCAGCGCCAAGAGACCCAGTACTTC.

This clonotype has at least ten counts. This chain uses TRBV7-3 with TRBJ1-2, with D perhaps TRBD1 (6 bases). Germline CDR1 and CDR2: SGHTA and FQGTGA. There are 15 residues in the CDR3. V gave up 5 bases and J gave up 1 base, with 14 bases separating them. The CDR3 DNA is TGTGCCAGCAGCAAGGGGGACCTTAATAACTATGGCTACACCTTC. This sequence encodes CASSKGDLNNYGYTF.

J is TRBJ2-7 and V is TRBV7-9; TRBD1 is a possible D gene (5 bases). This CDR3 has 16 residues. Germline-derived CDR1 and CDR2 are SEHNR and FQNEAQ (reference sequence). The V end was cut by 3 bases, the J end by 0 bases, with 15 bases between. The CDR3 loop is CASSFYQGFSSYEQYF. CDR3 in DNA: TGTGCCAGCAGCTTTTACCAGGGTTTTAGCTCCTACGAGCAGTACTTC. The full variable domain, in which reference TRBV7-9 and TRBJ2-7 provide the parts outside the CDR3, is DTGVSQNPRHKITKRGQNVTFRCDPISEHNRLYWYRQTLGQGPEFLTYFQNEAQLEKSRLLSDRFSAERPKGSFSTLEIQRTEQGDSAMYLCASSFYQGFSSYEQYFGPGTRLTVT.

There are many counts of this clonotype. CDR3 amino acids: CASSLSGGDTGELFF. DNA for the CDR3: TGCGCCAGCAGCTTGTCTGGGGGCGACACCGGGGAGCTGTTTTTT. The J gene is TRBJ2-2, the V gene TRBV5-1; D possibly corresponds to TRBD1 (6 bases). Germline CDR1 is SGHRS and CDR2 is YFSETQ. V was pared by 1 base and J by 3 bases, with 10 bases between. The CDR3 runs 15 residues.

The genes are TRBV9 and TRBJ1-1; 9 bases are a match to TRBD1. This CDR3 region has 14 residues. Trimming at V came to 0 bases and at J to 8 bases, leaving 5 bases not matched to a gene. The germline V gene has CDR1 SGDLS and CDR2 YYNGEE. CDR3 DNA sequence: TGTGCCAGCAGCGTAGGGGTCGGGACAGGGGAAGCTTTCTTT. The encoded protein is CASSVGVGTGEAFF. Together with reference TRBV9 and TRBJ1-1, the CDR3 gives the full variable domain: DSGVTQTPKHLITATGQRVTLRCSPRSGDLSVYWYQQSLDQGLQFLIQYYNGEERAKGNILERFSAQQFPDLHSELNLSSLELGDSALYFCASSVGVGTGEAFFGQGTRLTVV.

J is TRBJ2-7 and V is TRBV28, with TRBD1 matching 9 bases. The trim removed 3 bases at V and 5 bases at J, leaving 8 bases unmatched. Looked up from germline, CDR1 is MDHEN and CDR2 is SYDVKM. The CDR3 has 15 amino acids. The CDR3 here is CASSFSGTGPNEQYF. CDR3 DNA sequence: TGTGCCAGCAGTTTTTCCGGGACAGGGCCCAACGAGCAGTACTTC.

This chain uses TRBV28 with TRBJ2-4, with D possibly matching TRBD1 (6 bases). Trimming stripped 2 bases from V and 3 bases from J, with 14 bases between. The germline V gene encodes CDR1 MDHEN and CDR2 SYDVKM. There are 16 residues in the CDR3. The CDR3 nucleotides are TGTGCCAGCAGTTTAGAACAGGGAGTGGGCAAAAACATTCAGTACTTC. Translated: CASSLEQGVGKNIQYF.

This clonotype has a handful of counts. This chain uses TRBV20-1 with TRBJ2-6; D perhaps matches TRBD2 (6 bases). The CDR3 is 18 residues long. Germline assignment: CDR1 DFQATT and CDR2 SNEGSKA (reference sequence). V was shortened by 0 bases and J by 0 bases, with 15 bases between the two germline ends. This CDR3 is CSARDRETLSSGANVLTF. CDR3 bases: TGCAGTGCTAGAGATCGGGAGACGCTGAGCTCTGGGGCCAACGTCCTGACTTTC.

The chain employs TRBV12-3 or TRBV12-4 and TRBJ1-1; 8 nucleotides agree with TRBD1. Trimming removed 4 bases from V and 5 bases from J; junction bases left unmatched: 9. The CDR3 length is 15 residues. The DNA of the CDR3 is TGTGCCAGCAGTTGGGGCCAGGGGGCGAGGACTGAAGCTTTCTTT. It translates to CASSWGQGARTEAFF.

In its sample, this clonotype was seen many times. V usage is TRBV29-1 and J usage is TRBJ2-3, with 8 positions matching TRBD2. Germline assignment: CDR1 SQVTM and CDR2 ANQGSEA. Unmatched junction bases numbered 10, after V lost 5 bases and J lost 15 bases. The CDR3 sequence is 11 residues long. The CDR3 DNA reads TGCAGCGTTAGTAAAGAGACTAGCGAATATTTT. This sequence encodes CSVSKETSEYF.

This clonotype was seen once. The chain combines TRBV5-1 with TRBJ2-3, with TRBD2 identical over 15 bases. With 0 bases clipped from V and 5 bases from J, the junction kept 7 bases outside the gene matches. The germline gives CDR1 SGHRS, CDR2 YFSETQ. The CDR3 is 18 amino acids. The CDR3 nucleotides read TGCGCCAGCAGCTTGGGTCCGGGACTAGCGGGAGGACGAGATACGCAGTATTTT. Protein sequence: CASSLGPGLAGGRDTQYF.

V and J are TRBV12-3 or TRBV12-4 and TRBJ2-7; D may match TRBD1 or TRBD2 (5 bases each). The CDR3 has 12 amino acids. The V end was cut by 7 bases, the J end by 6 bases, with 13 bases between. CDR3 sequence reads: CASTKSGSEQYF. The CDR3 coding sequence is TGTGCCAGCACTAAATCAGGGAGCGAGCAGTACTTC.

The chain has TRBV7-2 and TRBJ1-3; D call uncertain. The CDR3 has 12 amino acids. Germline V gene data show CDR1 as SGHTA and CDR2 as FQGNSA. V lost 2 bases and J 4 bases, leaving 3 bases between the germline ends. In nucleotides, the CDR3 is TGTGCCAGCAGCTTATACGGAAACACCATATATTTT. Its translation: CASSLYGNTIYF.

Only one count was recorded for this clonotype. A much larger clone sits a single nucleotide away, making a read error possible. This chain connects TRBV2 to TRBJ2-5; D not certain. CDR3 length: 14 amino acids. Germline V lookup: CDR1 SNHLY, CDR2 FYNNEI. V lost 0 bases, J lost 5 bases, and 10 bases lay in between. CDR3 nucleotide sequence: TGTGCCAGCAGTGAAGCGTACAGACCGGAGACCCAGTACTTC. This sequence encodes CASSEAYRPETQYF.

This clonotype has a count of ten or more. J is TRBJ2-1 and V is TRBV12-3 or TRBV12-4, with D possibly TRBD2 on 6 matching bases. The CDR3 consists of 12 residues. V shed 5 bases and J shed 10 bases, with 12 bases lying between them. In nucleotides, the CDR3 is TGTGCCAGCAGTACGACTAGGAACGAGCAGTTCTTC. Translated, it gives CASSTTRNEQFF.

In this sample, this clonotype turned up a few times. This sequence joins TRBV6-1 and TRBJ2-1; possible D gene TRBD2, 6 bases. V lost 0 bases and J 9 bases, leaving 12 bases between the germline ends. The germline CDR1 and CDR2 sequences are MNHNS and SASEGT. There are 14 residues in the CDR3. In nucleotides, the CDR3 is TGTGCCAGCAGTGAAGCGGGGGGAGGTAGTGAGCAGTTCTTC. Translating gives CASSEAGGGSEQFF.

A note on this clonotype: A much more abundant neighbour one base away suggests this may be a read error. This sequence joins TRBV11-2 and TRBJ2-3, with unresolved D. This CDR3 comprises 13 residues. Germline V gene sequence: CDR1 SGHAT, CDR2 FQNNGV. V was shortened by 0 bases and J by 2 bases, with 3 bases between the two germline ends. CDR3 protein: CASSLDLTDTQYF. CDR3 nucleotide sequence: TGTGCCAGCAGCTTAGACCTCACAGATACGCAGTATTTT.

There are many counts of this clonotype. DNA of the CDR3: TGTGCCAGCAGTTACTCCCGGGGCTTCGAGCAGTACTTC. Translating gives CASSYSRGFEQYF. The chain uses TRBV6-2 or TRBV6-3 and TRBJ2-7; D assignment may be TRBD1 or TRBD2 (5 bases each). Germline loops: CDR1 MNHEY, CDR2 SVGEGT. Deletions cut 0 bases from V and 6 bases from J, with 9 bases between. The CDR3 totals 13 residues.

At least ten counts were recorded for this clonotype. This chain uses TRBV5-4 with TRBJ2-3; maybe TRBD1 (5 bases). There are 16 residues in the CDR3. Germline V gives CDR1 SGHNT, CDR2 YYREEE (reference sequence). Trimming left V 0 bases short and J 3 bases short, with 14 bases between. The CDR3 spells CASSLVFRETTDTQYF. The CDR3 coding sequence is TGTGCCAGCAGCTTGGTTTTCAGGGAAACAACAGATACGCAGTATTTT.